This T cell receptor beta chain was sequenced during a study of graft-versus-host responses after intestinal transplantation. Study as a whole: Anti-thymocyte globulin induction was given to all recipients, followed by tacrolimus and steroids for 2 to 3 years.

On this clone: Its antigen is undetermined.

The germline V gene encodes CDR1 LNHDA and CDR2 SQIVND (reference sequence). The V end lost 1 base, the J end lost 10 bases, and 14 bases lay between the germline ends. The CDR3 is 14 residues long. Overall study results and limits: High graft-versus-host to host-versus-graft clonal ratios were seen in allografts of patients with graft-donor T cell macrochimerism.

Produced via immunoSEQ multiplex PCR; TCRdb's table is partial and in-frame only. The sample has approximately 71,000 clones, about 89% seen once; the top ten hold 2% to 3%. The TCR was taken from a human donor who received an intestinal transplant. The material sequenced was unstimulated CD8+ T cells sorted from spleen or lymph node cells, taken before intestinal transplant. This rearrangement joins TRBV19 to TRBJ2-1, with D maybe TRBD1 (5 bases). CDR3 DNA sequence: TGTGCCAGTAGTATAGTGCTAGGGGTTAAGGAGCAGTTCTTC. Protein sequence: CASSIVLGVKEQFF.